Listed below are T cell receptor beta chains from one sample, sequenced in a study of graft-versus-host responses after intestinal transplantation. Only in-frame clones appear in the TCRdb table, and some are missing; sequencing was by immunoSEQ multiplex PCR. Of approximately 16,000 clones listed, 75% to 90% are singletons. Material: PBMCs, obtained 110 days after intestinal transplant. The receptors here all came from a human patient who received an intestinal transplant, so some T cells may come from the graft donor. Both conserved end residues are trimmed from each CDR3.

j_call	v_call	cdr3_aa
TRBJ1-2	TRBV7-4	ASSLAGTGVYGYT
TRBJ2-1	TRBV5-1	ASSFLGTSGSSNNEQF
TRBJ2-1	TRBV11-1	ASSLPSGTGSWDEQF
TRBJ2-1	TRBV19	ASSIRTGAHNEQF
TRBJ2-1	TRBV7-9	ASTGGSGTYNEQF
TRBJ2-3	TRBV6-4	ASSGSSTDTQY
TRBJ1-5	TRBV28	ASSPRTASNQPQH
TRBJ2-7	TRBV11-1	ASSYIRDRGTYEQY
TRBJ1-4	TRBV6-1	ASSEGAGSNEKLF
TRBJ2-1	TRBV18	ASSPSSGIYNEQF
TRBJ2-2	TRBV27	ASSLSRGELF
TRBJ2-1	TRBV13	ASSLRTRAYNEQF
TRBJ2-2	TRBV9	ASSPVPGVGRGNTGELF
TRBJ2-3	TRBV4-3	ASSQADTQY
TRBJ2-2	TRBV28	AITGTSGVPGELF
TRBJ2-7	TRBV5-5	ASTLDMFYEQY
TRBJ1-5	TRBV28	AIQGQDSNQPQH
TRBJ2-5	TRBV21-1	ASSRGEVETQY
TRBJ1-5	TRBV5-6	ASSLGPGVGNQPQH
TRBJ1-3	TRBV10-3	AISEDTPVPGNTIY
TRBJ2-7	TRBV4-1	ASSQGYGGDYEQY
.	TRBV4-1	ASSQGDTSSYEQY
TRBJ2-7	TRBV6-5	ASSRSGTGGNEQY
TRBJ1-2	TRBV27	ASSRQGHGYT
TRBJ2-4	TRBV27	ASSPVPWNIQY
TRBJ1-1	TRBV7-4	ASSLREGAAF
TRBJ2-1	TRBV5-1	ASSLQGSSYNEQF
TRBJ2-1	TRBV7-2	ASSKRTSVNEQF
TRBJ2-7	TRBV28	ASSFFAAEGEQY